What follows are 21 T cell receptor beta chains derived from one specimen sequenced in a study of vaccination effects on CD4 cells after COVID-19. These receptors have no known antigen. Ahead of sequencing, the ViraFEST assay grew antigen-specific CD4+ T cells using viral peptide pools. The authors isolated CD4+ T cells after around 9 days of culture. Participants were vaccinated with two doses of either the BNT162b2 or mRNA-1273 vaccine. TCRdb keeps only in-frame clones here, not all; method: immunoSEQ multiplex PCR. The sample has some 69,000 clones; around 69% are singletons. The specimen was CD4+ T cells from PBMCs cultured with HCoV-229E spike peptides, collected after COVID-19 vaccination. The receptors derive from a human donor who received a COVID-19 vaccine.

The chain employs TRBV4-2 and TRBJ2-1; D may be TRBD1 (7 bases). Trimming removed 0 bases at V and 8 bases at J, with 23 bases between. CDR1 is LGHNA and CDR2 is YNFKEQ in the germline V gene. The CDR3 has 18 amino acids. DNA of the CDR3: TGTGCCAGCAGCCAAGATCTGGCGGGTGCAGGGGGGAGCGATGAGCAGTTCTTC. Protein sequence: CASSQDLAGAGGSDEQFF.

The chain employs TRBV10-3 and TRBJ2-5; 8 nucleotides line up with TRBD2. The V segment lost 3 bases and the J segment 3 bases; nucleotides outside the gene matches: 3. From germline, CDR1 is ENHRY and CDR2 SYGVKD. This CDR3 is 14 amino acids long. CDR3 DNA sequence: TGTGCCATCAGTGAAGTAGCGGGGAAAGAGACCCAGTACTTC. Translating gives CAISEVAGKETQYF.

V and J are TRBV5-6 and TRBJ2-1; 13 bases fit TRBD2. Germline CDR1 reads SGHDT; CDR2 reads YYEEEE. J lost 7 bases, V lost 2 bases, and 9 bases had no gene match. This CDR3 contains 17 residues. CDR3 region: CASSLLWTSGGGNEQFF. CDR3 sequence (DNA): TGTGCCAGCAGCTTATTATGGACTAGCGGGGGAGGGAATGAGCAGTTCTTC.

The chain employs TRBV4-1 and TRBJ2-2; tentatively, D is TRBD2 (5 bases). Germline V gene data show CDR1 as MGHRA and CDR2 as YSYEKL. CDR3 length: 13 amino acids. Trimming shortened V by 4 bases and J by 5 bases, and 8 bases separated the two germline ends. CDR3 nucleotides: TGCGCCAGCAGCCCCCGGACTACCGGGGAGCTGTTTTTT. Residues: CASSPRTTGELFF.

DNA for the CDR3: TGTGCCAGCAGCCTGCTAGCGGGGGTCGGCTACGAGCAGTACGTC. Amino acids: CASSLLAGVGYEQYV. The V gene is TRBV7-2, the J gene TRBJ2-7; 10 bases fit TRBD2. V was clipped by 5 bases and J by 3 bases; unmatched bases: 7. The CDR3 is 15 amino acids. Germline lookup yields CDR1 SGHTA and CDR2 FQGNSA.

J is TRBJ2-3 and V is TRBV5-1, with no clear D. Germline V gene lookup returns CDR1 SGHRS and CDR2 YFSETQ. This CDR3 is 15 amino acids long. The V and J ends lost 3 bases and 5 bases respectively, with 16 bases between them. The CDR3 DNA is TGCGCCAGCAGCTCCGACGCTGCTGGTCAAGATACGCAGTATTTT. Protein product: CASSSDAAGQDTQYF.

The CDR3 DNA sequence: TGTGCCAGCAGCCCTTCGACTGCCCTCCGCGAGCAGTTCTTC. The encoded protein is CASSPSTALREQFF. The V and J genes are TRBV7-2 and TRBJ2-1; no clear D. The CDR3 length is 14 residues. Trimming took 5 bases from V and 10 from J, leaving 18 bases between them. Germline-derived CDR1 and CDR2 are SGHTA and FQGNSA.

The chain couples TRBV18 to TRBJ2-5; tentative D call: TRBD1 (5 bases). V was pared by 2 bases and J by 5 bases, with 18 bases between. Germline CDR1 reads KGHSH; CDR2 reads LQKENI. This CDR3 region has 16 residues. The CDR3 reads CASSPSGFRARETQYF. The CDR3 nucleotides are TGTGCCAGCTCACCAAGTGGTTTCAGGGCTAGGGAGACCCAGTACTTC.

The chain couples TRBV24-1 to TRBJ2-3; no clear D. The CDR3 sequence is 11 residues long. Germline V gives CDR1 KGHDR, CDR2 SFDVKD. V lost 7 bases to trimming and J lost 3 bases, with 4 bases between them. DNA for the CDR3: TGTGCCACCAGCCTAACAGATACGCAGTATTTT. It is translated as CATSLTDTQYF.

The rearrangement uses TRBV4-3 and TRBJ2-2; 11 bases line up with TRBD2. The CDR3 is 14 amino acids. From germline, CDR1 is LGHNA and CDR2 YSLEER. V was clipped by 4 bases and J by 12 bases; unmatched bases: 7. The CDR3, as DNA: TGCGCCAGCAGCCGGAAGACTAGCGGGGATCAGCTGTTTTTT. Translated: CASSRKTSGDQLFF.

The chain joins TRBV28 to TRBJ2-1, with D possibly being TRBD2 (5 bases). The V gene lost 5 bases and the J gene lost 0 bases, with 14 bases spanning the gap. CDR1 and CDR2 from the germline V gene are MDHEN and SYDVKM. This CDR3 has 16 amino acids. CDR3 sequence reads: CASSGASGSSYNEQFF. The CDR3 DNA reads TGTGCCAGCAGTGGCGCCTCGGGGTCCTCCTACAATGAGCAGTTCTTC.

This chain links TRBV6-5 with TRBJ2-6; D unclear. CDR3 length: 16 residues. Trimming removed 0 bases from V and 0 bases from J, with 6 bases in between. Germline-derived CDR1 and CDR2 are MNHEY and SVGAGI. The CDR3 DNA sequence: TGTGCCAGCAGTTACTCGAAGGACTCTGGGGCCAACGTCCTGACTTTC. Amino acids: CASSYSKDSGANVLTF.

The chain combines TRBV5-1 with TRBJ2-2; the D gene is possibly TRBD2 (6 bases). Trimming pared 6 bases from V and 1 base from J, leaving 13 bases between. The germline V gene has CDR1 SGHRS and CDR2 YFSETQ. The CDR3 is made up of 15 amino acids. CDR3 sequence: CASTPGTVNTGELFF. CDR3 DNA sequence: TGCGCCAGCACCCCCGGGACTGTGAACACCGGGGAGCTGTTTTTT.

This clone was counted only a few times. The chain employs TRBV9 and TRBJ2-1; D is undetermined. The CDR3 is 14 amino acids. The germline V and J ends were trimmed by 1 base and 0 bases, with 5 bases remaining between them. Germline CDR1 reads SGDLS; CDR2 reads YYNGEE. CDR3 DNA sequence: TGTGCCAGCAGCGTAACCAGCTCCTACAATGAGCAGTTCTTC. As protein: CASSVTSSYNEQFF.

This chain joins TRBV5-6 and TRBJ1-4, with D unclear. V shed 0 bases and J shed 2 bases, with 5 bases lying between them. This CDR3 spans 14 amino acids. CDR1 is SGHDT, CDR2 YYEEEE, per germline. The CDR3: CASSLGVTNEKLFF. The CDR3 region has the DNA TGTGCCAGCAGCTTGGGGGTGACTAATGAAAAACTGTTTTTT.

CDR3 coding DNA: TGCGCCAGCAGCTTGTCCGGATTTAAGGAGACCCAGTACTTC. It is translated as CASSLSGFKETQYF. The chain carries TRBV5-1 and TRBJ2-5; D is uncertain. CDR1 is SGHRS, CDR2 YFSETQ, per germline. This CDR3 region has 14 residues. Trimming removed 1 base at V and 5 bases at J, with 12 bases between.

CDR3 residues: CASSPLGSLSSYEQYV. In DNA form, the CDR3 reads TGTGCCAGCAGTCCCTTGGGGTCGTTGAGCTCCTACGAGCAGTACGTC. The chain joins TRBV6-2 or TRBV6-3 to TRBJ2-7; the D is unclear. CDR1 and CDR2 (germline): MNHEY, SVGEGT. The V gene lost 5 bases and the J gene lost 0 bases, with 17 bases spanning the gap. CDR3 size: 16 residues.

The chain links TRBV6-1 to TRBJ1-6; no definite D call. The germline CDR1 and CDR2 sequences are MNHNS and SASEGT. CDR3 length: 13 residues. The V gene lost 2 bases and the J gene lost 7 bases, with 6 bases spanning the gap. The CDR3 loop is CASSEIPNSPLHF. The CDR3, as DNA: TGTGCCAGCAGTGAAATTCCCAATTCACCCCTCCACTTT.

J is TRBJ2-7 and V is TRBV7-7; no clear D gene. Germline CDR1 SSHAT, CDR2 FNYEAQ (reference sequence). The length of the CDR3 is 13 residues. V was cut by 6 bases and J by 6 bases, with 15 bases left in between. CDR3 bases: TGTGCCAGCAGGACGGGTCGGACCGGCGAGCAGTACGTC. It is translated as CASRTGRTGEQYV.

This clone was seen a few times. The rearrangement uses TRBV18 and TRBJ2-2; 8 bases agree with TRBD1. Germline loops: CDR1 KGHSH, CDR2 LQKENI. The trim removed 3 bases at V and 2 bases at J, leaving 2 bases unmatched. The CDR3 contains 15 residues. Here the CDR3 DNA reads TGTGCCAGCTCACCTGGACAGGGAAACACCGGGGAGCTGTTTTTT. The encoded protein is CASSPGQGNTGELFF. Full variable domain (missing parts from reference TRBV18 and TRBJ2-2): NAGVMQNPRHLVRRRGQEARLRCSPMKGHSHVYWYRQLPEEGLKFMVYLQKENIIDESGMPKERFSAEFPKEGPSILRIQQVVRGDSAAYFCASSPGQGNTGELFFGEGSRLTVL.

V is TRBV29-1 and J is TRBJ1-1; no firm D call. The CDR3 is 13 residues long. Germline values: CDR1 SQVTM, CDR2 ANQGSEA. V was clipped by 0 bases and J by 8 bases, with 13 bases between them. CDR3 nucleotide sequence: TGCAGCGTTGAAGAATCTTTGGCCCCCGAAGCTTTCTTT. Amino acid sequence: CSVEESLAPEAFF. Full variable domain (remainder filled in from reference TRBV29-1 and TRBJ1-1): SAVISQKPSRDICQRGTSLTIQCQVDSQVTMMFWYRQQPGQSLTLIATANQGSEATYESGFVIDKFPISRPNLTFSTLTVSNMSPEDSSIYLCSVEESLAPEAFFGQGTRLTVV.